The 5 T cell receptor beta chains reported below all come from one sample, sequenced in a study of blood T cell repertoires in COVID-19. Generated by immunoSEQ multiplex PCR, the TCRdb table keeps only in-frame clones and is missing some. The sample includes around 69,000 clones, about 82% of them seen just once. Input material: peripheral blood. The receptor set was obtained from a man aged 45-65 years with acute or convalescent COVID-19.

V usage is TRBV14 and J usage is TRBJ2-1, with 7 nucleotides matching TRBD2. Germline V gene lookup returns CDR1 SGHDN and CDR2 FVKESK. The CDR3 loop spans 16 amino acids. V shed 2 bases and J 6 bases; nucleotides not matched to a gene: 10. The CDR3 protein is CASSQSPRGGINEQFF. As DNA, the CDR3 is TGTGCCAGCAGCCAAAGTCCCCGCGGGGGTATCAATGAGCAGTTCTTC.

V is TRBV3-1 (or the pseudogene TRBV3-2) and J is TRBJ1-3, with TRBD1 identical over 10 bases. V shed 6 bases and J 6 bases; nucleotides not matched to a gene: 5. Germline V lookup: CDR1 LGHDT, CDR2 YNNKEL (reference sequence). This CDR3 comprises 14 residues. The CDR3 coding sequence is TGTGCCAGCAGGAAGGACAGGGGGACAAACACCATATATTTT. It specifies CASRKDRGTNTIYF.

The genes are TRBV5-1 and TRBJ1-2; 7 nucleotides align to TRBD1. This CDR3 comprises 14 residues. V was pared by 6 bases and J by 2 bases, with 7 bases of the junction left unmatched. The germline gives CDR1 SGHRS, CDR2 YFSETQ. CDR3 bases: TGCGCCAGCACCTGGGACAGTCTCAACTATGGCTACACCTTC. It encodes CASTWDSLNYGYTF. Supplemented by reference TRBV5-1 and TRBJ1-2, the full variable domain reads KAGVTQTPRYLIKTRGQQVTLSCSPISGHRSVSWYQQTPGQGLQFLFEYFSETQRNKGNFPGRFSGRQFSNSRSEMNVSTLELGDSALYLCASTWDSLNYGYTFGSGTRLTVV.

CDR3 in amino acids: CASSGHRGTNYEQYV. In DNA, the CDR3 is TGTGCCAGCAGCGGCCACAGGGGGACGAACTACGAGCAGTACGTC. This chain links TRBV5-4 with TRBJ2-7, with 8 positions matching TRBD1. V trimming: 4 bases; J trimming: 3 bases; junction bases outside the gene matches: 9. The CDR3 has 15 residues. The germline V gene has CDR1 SGHNT and CDR2 YYREEE (reference sequence).

This clone came up a few times. The V gene is TRBV29-1, the J gene TRBJ1-4; tentative D call: TRBD1 (5 bases). The CDR3 has 13 residues. From germline, CDR1 is SQVTM and CDR2 ANQGSEA. V lost 4 bases, J lost 3 bases, and 9 bases lay in between. CDR3 sequence reads: CSVGGGANEKLFF. CDR3 sequence (DNA): TGCAGCGTTGGAGGAGGGGCTAATGAAAAACTGTTTTTT. Based on the CDR3 plus reference TRBV29-1 and TRBJ1-4, the full variable domain is SAVISQKPSRDICQRGTSLTIQCQVDSQVTMMFWYRQQPGQSLTLIATANQGSEATYESGFVIDKFPISRPNLTFSTLTVSNMSPEDSSIYLCSVGGGANEKLFFGSGTQLSVL.